Here is one TCR beta chain with its context. Study processing details: Counts of nucleated cells, estimated from reference gene primer amplification, were obtained. Data came from immunoSEQ multiplex PCR; TCRdb stores just in-frame clones and leaves some out. V and J calls and clone size are copied from that table; D and trimming were computed from the DNA. The sample consists of about 150,000 clones, approximately 87% of them appearing once. The entry originates in a study of blood T cell repertoires in COVID-19. Overall study context: Acute and convalescent COVID-19 specimens originated in the United States, Italy and Spain. T cells, B-cell-depleted T cells, or PBMCs provided the cDNA or gDNA that served as material.

CDR3 length: 14 residues. Trimming took off 8 bases at V and 2 bases at J, with 13 bases between the two ends. CDR1 is MDHEN, CDR2 SYDVKM, per germline. Sequencing was carried out using peripheral blood. The sequence was obtained from a woman aged 70-85 years with acute or convalescent COVID-19. The chain couples TRBV28 to TRBJ1-3, with D perhaps matching TRBD1 (5 bases). This chain's CDR3 is CASAFGGTGNTIYF. CDR3 coding DNA: TGTGCCAGCGCCTTCGGGGGGACTGGAAACACCATATATTTT. Full variable domain (missing parts from reference TRBV28 and TRBJ1-3): DVKVTQSSRYLVKRTGEKVFLECVQDMDHENMFWYRQDPGLGLRLIYFSYDVKMKEKGDIPEGYSVSREKKERFSLILESASTNQTSMYLCASAFGGTGNTIYFGEGSWLTVV.